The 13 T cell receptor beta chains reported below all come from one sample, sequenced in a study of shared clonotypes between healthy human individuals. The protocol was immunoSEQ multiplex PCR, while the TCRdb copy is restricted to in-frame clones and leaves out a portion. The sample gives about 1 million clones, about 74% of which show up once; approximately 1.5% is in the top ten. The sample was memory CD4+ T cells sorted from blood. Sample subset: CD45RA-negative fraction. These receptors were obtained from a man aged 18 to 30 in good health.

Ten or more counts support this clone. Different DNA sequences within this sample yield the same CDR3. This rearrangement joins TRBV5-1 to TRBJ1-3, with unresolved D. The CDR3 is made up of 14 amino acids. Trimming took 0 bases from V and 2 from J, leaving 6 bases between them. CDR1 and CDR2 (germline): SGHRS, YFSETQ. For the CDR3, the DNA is TGCGCCAGCAGCTTGGTGGGGACTGGAAACACCATATATTTT. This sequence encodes CASSLVGTGNTIYF.

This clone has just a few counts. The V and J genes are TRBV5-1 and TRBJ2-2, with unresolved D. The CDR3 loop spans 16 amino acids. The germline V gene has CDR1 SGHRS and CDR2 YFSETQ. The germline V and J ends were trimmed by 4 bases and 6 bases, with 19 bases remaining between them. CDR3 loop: CASSGSSNLHSGELFF. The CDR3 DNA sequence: TGCGCCAGCAGCGGATCGAGCAACCTTCATTCCGGGGAGCTGTTTTTT.

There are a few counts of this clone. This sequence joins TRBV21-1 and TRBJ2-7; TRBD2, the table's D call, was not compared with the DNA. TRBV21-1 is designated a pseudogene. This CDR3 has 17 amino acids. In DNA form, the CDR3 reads TGTGCCAGCAGCAAAGGGGAAGGACTAGCGGGAGCCTACGAGCAGTACTTC. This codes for CASSKGEGLAGAYEQYF.

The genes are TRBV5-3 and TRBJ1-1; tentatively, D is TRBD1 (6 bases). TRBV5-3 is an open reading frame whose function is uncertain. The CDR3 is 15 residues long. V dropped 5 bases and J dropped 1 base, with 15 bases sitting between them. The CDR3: CARRKSDRQNTEAFF. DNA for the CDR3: TGTGCCAGAAGGAAATCGGACAGACAGAACACTGAAGCTTTCTTT.

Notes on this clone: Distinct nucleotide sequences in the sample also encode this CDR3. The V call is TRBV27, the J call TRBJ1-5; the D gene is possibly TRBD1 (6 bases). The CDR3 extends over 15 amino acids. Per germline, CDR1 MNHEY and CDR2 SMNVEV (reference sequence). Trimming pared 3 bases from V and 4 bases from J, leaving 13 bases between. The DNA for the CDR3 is TGTGCCAGCAGTTTTCAGGGGACGGGGAATCAGCCCCAGCATTTT. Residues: CASSFQGTGNQPQHF.

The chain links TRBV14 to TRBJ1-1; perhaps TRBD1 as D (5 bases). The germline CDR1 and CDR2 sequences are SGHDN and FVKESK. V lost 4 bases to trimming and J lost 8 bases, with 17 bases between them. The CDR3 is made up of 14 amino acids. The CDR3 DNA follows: TGTGCCAGCAGCCTACAGAGGGGTCGGGGGGAAGCTTTCTTT. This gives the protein CASSLQRGRGEAFF.

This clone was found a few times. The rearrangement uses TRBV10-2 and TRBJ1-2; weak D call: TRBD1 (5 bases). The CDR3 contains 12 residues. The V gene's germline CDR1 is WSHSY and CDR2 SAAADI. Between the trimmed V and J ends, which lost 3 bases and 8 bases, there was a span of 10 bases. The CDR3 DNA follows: TGCGCCAGCAGTGATTCCAGGGCCGGCTACACCTTC. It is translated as CASSDSRAGYTF.

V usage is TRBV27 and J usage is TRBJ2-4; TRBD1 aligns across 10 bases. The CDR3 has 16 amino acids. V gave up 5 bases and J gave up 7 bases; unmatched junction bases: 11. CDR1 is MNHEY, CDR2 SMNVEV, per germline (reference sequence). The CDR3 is CASSPRDRGAGNIQYF. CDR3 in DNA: TGTGCCAGCAGTCCGCGGGACAGGGGAGCGGGGAACATTCAGTACTTC.

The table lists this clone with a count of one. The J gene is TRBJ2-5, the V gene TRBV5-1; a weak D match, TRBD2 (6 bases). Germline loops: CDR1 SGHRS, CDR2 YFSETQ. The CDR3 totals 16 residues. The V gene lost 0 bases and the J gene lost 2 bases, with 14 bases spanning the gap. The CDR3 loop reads CASSLVGGSPQETQYF. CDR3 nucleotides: TGCGCCAGCAGCTTGGTTGGGGGGTCTCCACAAGAGACCCAGTACTTC.

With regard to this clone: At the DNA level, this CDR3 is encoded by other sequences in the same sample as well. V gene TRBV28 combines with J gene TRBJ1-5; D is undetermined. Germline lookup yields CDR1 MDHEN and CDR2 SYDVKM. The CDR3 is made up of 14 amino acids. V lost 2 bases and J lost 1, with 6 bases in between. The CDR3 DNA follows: TGTGCCAGCAGTTTACTGACAAGCAATCAGCCCCAGCATTTT. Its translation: CASSLLTSNQPQHF.

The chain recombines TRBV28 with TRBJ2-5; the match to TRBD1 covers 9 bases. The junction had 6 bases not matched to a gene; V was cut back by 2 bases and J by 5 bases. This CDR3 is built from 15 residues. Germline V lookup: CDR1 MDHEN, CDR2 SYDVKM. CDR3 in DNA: TGTGCCAGCAGTTTAAACACAGGGGGCCGGGAGACCCAGTACTTC. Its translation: CASSLNTGGRETQYF.

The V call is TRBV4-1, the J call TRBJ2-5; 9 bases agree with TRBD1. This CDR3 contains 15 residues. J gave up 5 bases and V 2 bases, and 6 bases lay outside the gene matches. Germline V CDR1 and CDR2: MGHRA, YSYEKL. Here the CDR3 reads CASSQPTGGIETQYF. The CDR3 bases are TGCGCCAGCAGCCAACCGACAGGGGGTATCGAGACCCAGTACTTC.

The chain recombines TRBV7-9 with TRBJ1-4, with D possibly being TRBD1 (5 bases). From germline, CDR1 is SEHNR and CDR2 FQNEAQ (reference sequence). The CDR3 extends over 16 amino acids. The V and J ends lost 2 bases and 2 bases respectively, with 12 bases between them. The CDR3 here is CASSLRGGGTNEKLFF. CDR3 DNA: TGTGCCAGCAGCTTAAGGGGTGGAGGGACTAATGAAAAACTGTTTTTT.